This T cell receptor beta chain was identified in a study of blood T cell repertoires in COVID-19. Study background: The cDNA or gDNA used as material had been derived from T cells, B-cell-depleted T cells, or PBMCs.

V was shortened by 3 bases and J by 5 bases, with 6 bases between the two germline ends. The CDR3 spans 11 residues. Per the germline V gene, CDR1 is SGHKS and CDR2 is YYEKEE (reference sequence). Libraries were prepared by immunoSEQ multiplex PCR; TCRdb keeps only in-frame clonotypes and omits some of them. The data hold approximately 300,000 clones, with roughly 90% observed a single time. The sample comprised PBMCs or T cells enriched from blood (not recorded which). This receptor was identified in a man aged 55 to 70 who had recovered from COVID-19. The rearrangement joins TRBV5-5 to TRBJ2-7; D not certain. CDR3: CASSYTHEQYF. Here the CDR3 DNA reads TGTGCCAGCAGCTACACCCACGAGCAGTACTTC.